This entry lists 17 T cell receptor beta chains sequenced from one sample in a study of blood T cells in healthy people across ages. A sample-barcoded 5' primer and a J-beta primer mix were used in a second PCR of roughly 6 to 12 cycles. TCRdb redid the calling of the 5' RACE reads with MiXCR, one entry per CDR3 protein. Of around 600,000 distinct CDR3 sequences in the sample, about 45% were seen once. Sequenced sample: blood. Source of these receptors: a man older than 75 in good health.

The rearrangement uses TRBV20-1 and TRBJ2-1; TRBD1 or TRBD2 may be the D gene (5 bases each). V lost 6 bases to trimming and J lost 4 bases, with 16 bases between them. The CDR3 runs 14 residues. CDR1 is DFQATT and CDR2 is SNEGSKA in the germline V gene (reference sequence). The CDR3 region is CSAPGTIDYNEQFF. In DNA, the CDR3 is TGCAGTGCCCCCGGGACGATCGATTACAATGAGCAGTTCTTC.

The rearrangement links TRBV7-9 to TRBJ2-7; 8 bases are shared with TRBD1. The length of the CDR3 is 14 residues. V gave up 4 bases and J gave up 3 bases; unmatched junction bases: 5. The germline gives CDR1 SEHNR, CDR2 FQNEAQ (reference sequence). The CDR3 sequence: CASSSGQGHYEQYF. CDR3 bases: TGTGCCAGCAGCTCCGGACAGGGACACTACGAGCAGTACTTC.

The chain is built from TRBV20-1 and TRBJ2-5, with TRBD2 identical over 9 bases. The CDR3 has 14 residues. V lost 6 bases and J lost 5; bases outside the gene matches: 10. The V gene's germline CDR1 is DFQATT and CDR2 SNEGSKA (reference sequence). The CDR3 region is CSAQGGRARETQYF. The CDR3, as DNA: TGCAGTGCCCAAGGCGGGAGGGCCAGGGAGACCCAGTACTTC.

The V and J genes are TRBV7-9 and TRBJ2-3, with D perhaps given as TRBD1 or TRBD2 (5 bases each). V lost 4 bases to trimming and J lost 2 bases, with 13 bases between them. The CDR3 sequence is 15 residues long. Germline V gene data show CDR1 as SEHNR and CDR2 as FQNEAQ (reference sequence). DNA for the CDR3: TGTGCCAGCAGCTGGGCCGGGGCCCTCACAGATACGCAGTATTTT. Amino acid sequence: CASSWAGALTDTQYF. Looking up the rest from reference TRBV7-9 and TRBJ2-3 gives the full variable domain: DTGVSQNPRHKITKRGQNVTFRCDPISEHNRLYWYRQTLGQGPEFLTYFQNEAQLEKSRLLSDRFSAERPKGSFSTLEIQRTEQGDSAMYLCASSWAGALTDTQYFGPGTRLTVL.

There are a few counts of this clonotype. Here the CDR3 DNA reads TGTGCCTCGATGACTCCGAACAATGAGCAGTTCTTC. Translating gives CASMTPNNEQFF. The chain recombines TRBV28 with TRBJ2-1; D is unclear. V was pared by 11 bases and J by 5 bases, with 13 bases between. CDR3 length: 12 amino acids. Germline V lookup: CDR1 MDHEN, CDR2 SYDVKM.

This clonotype was seen only a few times. The J gene is TRBJ1-5, the V gene TRBV12-3 or TRBV12-4; D not resolved. Trimming pared 6 bases from V and 5 bases from J, leaving 11 bases between. CDR3 length equals 13 residues. CDR3 nucleotide sequence: TGTGCCAGCAGGGGAGGAGGGCATCAGCCCCAGCATTTT. Protein: CASRGGGHQPQHF.

The chain links TRBV28 to TRBJ2-1; the match to TRBD2 covers 11 bases. CDR1 is MDHEN and CDR2 is SYDVKM in the germline V gene. After removal of 7 bases from V and 6 bases from J, the junction contained 8 bases not matched to a gene. This CDR3 is built from 15 residues. CDR3 in DNA: TGTGCCAGCACCCCTAGCGGGAGGCGAGGCAATGAGCAGTTCTTC. Amino acid sequence: CASTPSGRRGNEQFF.

This clonotype was seen repeatedly, ten times or more. The chain is built from TRBV6-5 and TRBJ2-2; no reliable D call. The length of the CDR3 is 12 residues. CDR1 MNHEY and CDR2 SVGAGI come from the germline V gene. Trimming removed 1 base from V and 6 bases from J, with 3 bases in between. The CDR3 nucleotides read TGTGCCAGCAGTTACTTGGCCGGGGAGCTGTTTTTT. This translates into CASSYLAGELFF.

The V gene is TRBV12-5, the J gene TRBJ2-4; 7 bases fit TRBD1. The J segment lost 13 bases and the V segment lost 3 bases, leaving 12 bases of the junction unmatched. In germline, CDR1 is LGHNT, CDR2 FRNRAP. CDR3 size: 14 residues. CDR3 amino acids: CASGLRGGALEQYF. CDR3 nucleotide sequence: TGTGCTAGTGGTTTACGAGGGGGCGCGTTAGAGCAGTACTTC. Full variable domain (remainder filled in from reference TRBV12-5 and TRBJ2-4): DARVTQTPRHKVTEMGQEVTMRCQPILGHNTVFWYRQTMMQGLELLAYFRNRAPLDDSGMPKDRFSAEMPDATLATLKIQPSEPRDSAVYFCASGLRGGALEQYFGAGTRLSVL.

CDR3: CASSQDIGDNQPQHF. The CDR3 coding sequence is TGCGCCAGCAGCCAAGATATAGGGGATAATCAGCCCCAGCATTTT. The rearrangement joins TRBV4-3 to TRBJ1-5; possibly TRBD1 for D (5 bases). CDR3 length: 15 amino acids. From germline, CDR1 is LGHNA and CDR2 YSLEER. V was cut by 0 bases and J by 4 bases, with 10 bases left in between.

This chain links TRBV7-2 with TRBJ2-1; 8 bases are a match to TRBD2. Germline CDR1 is SGHTA and CDR2 is FQGNSA. Trimming at V came to 0 bases and at J to 0 bases, leaving 4 bases not matched to a gene. The CDR3 is made up of 17 amino acids. CDR3 in amino acids: CASSLAGSGSSYNEQFF. Written as DNA, the CDR3 is TGTGCCAGCAGCTTAGCGGGGAGCGGGAGCTCCTACAATGAGCAGTTCTTC.

A word on this clonotype: A read error may explain this, as a much larger clone is one base away. The chain has TRBV20-1 and TRBJ2-7; D is possibly TRBD1 (6 bases). The CDR3 sequence is 12 residues long. The germline V gene has CDR1 DFQATT and CDR2 SNEGSKA (reference sequence). Here the CDR3 reads CNASRGSYEQYF. The CDR3, as DNA: TGCAATGCTAGCAGGGGCTCCTACGAGCAGTACTTC.

The chain combines TRBV7-2 with TRBJ1-2; TRBD1 might be the D (5 bases). The CDR3 sequence is 15 residues long. Germline CDR1 is SGHTA and CDR2 is FQGNSA. V dropped 5 bases and J dropped 6 bases, with 19 bases sitting between them. CDR3 in DNA: TGTGCCAGCAGCCCCACCCGAGGGGTATCGGATGGCTACACCTTC. Translation: CASSPTRGVSDGYTF.

This clonotype showed up just once. V is TRBV6-1 and J is TRBJ2-5, with 7 bases that match TRBD1. There are 13 residues in the CDR3. The germline gives CDR1 MNHNS, CDR2 SASEGT. The V gene end was trimmed by 3 bases and the J gene end by 3 bases; junction bases not matched to a gene: 1. For the CDR3, the DNA is TGTGCCAGCAGTGACGACAGGGAAGAGACCCAGTACTTC. Protein sequence: CASSDDREETQYF.

This clonotype was seen a few times. The chain uses TRBV4-1 and TRBJ2-3; D is uncertain. Between the trimmed V and J ends, which lost 4 bases and 7 bases, there was a span of 21 bases. The CDR3 runs to 16 residues. Per the germline V gene, CDR1 is MGHRA and CDR2 is YSYEKL. The CDR3 bases are TGCGCCAGCAGCCCCCACAGAACGTCCGATATGAATACGCAGTATTTT. Its protein product is CASSPHRTSDMNTQYF.

The rearrangement joins TRBV6-4 to TRBJ2-5; the D gene is possibly TRBD1 (6 bases). Germline-derived CDR1 and CDR2 are MRHNA and SNTAGT. V gave up 6 bases and J gave up 11 bases, with 22 bases separating them. CDR3 size: 14 residues. The CDR3, as DNA: TGTGCCAGCAGGGTAACGACAGGAGTGTGTGAGCAGTACTTC. This codes for CASRVTTGVCEQYF.

In its sample, this clonotype was seen many times. The chain couples TRBV6-1 to TRBJ1-2; 7 bases agree with TRBD1. This CDR3 region has 12 residues. The germline V gene encodes CDR1 MNHNS and CDR2 SASEGT. With V trimmed by 2 bases and J by 6 bases, 0 bases remained unmatched. In DNA, the CDR3 is TGTGCCAGCAGTGAACAGGGGGATGGCTACACCTTC. It is translated as CASSEQGDGYTF.